Following are 12 T cell receptor beta chains from one sample sequenced in a study of PD-1 blockade in classical Hodgkin lymphoma. Libraries were prepared by immunoSEQ multiplex PCR; TCRdb keeps only in-frame clonotypes and omits some of them. In the table there are around 25,000 clones, around 84% of which are singletons. Every patient relapsed after autologous stem cell transplantation, and brentuximab vedotin exposure varied. Isolation of CD4+ T cells from thawed PBMCs was performed by magnetic negative selection. The sequenced sample was CD4+ T cells from blood, obtained at baseline. Receptors originate from a human donor with classical Hodgkin lymphoma.

The chain couples TRBV11-3 to TRBJ2-5; 9 bases fit TRBD1. V trimming: 5 bases; J trimming: 5 bases; junction bases outside the gene matches: 15. This CDR3 has 17 amino acids. Germline V gene lookup returns CDR1 SGHNT and CDR2 YENEEA. CDR3 amino acids: CASSPPSGQGKRETQYF. The CDR3 DNA reads TGTGCCAGCAGCCCCCCTTCGGGACAGGGAAAGAGGGAGACCCAGTACTTC.

The CDR3: CASSLVSGGANEQFF. CDR3 in DNA: TGTGCCAGCAGCTTAGTTAGCGGGGGGGCTAATGAGCAGTTCTTC. The V and J genes are TRBV7-2 and TRBJ2-1; 11 nucleotides match TRBD2. The trim removed 1 base at V and 7 bases at J, leaving 3 bases unmatched. Germline V gene data show CDR1 as SGHTA and CDR2 as FQGNSA. The CDR3 spans 15 residues.

CDR3 region: CASSYRAGNTEAFF. The CDR3 DNA sequence: TGTGCCAGCAGTTACAGGGCGGGGAACACTGAAGCTTTCTTT. V usage is TRBV6-5 and J usage is TRBJ1-1; no clear D. The CDR3 has 14 amino acids. V was shortened by 2 bases and J by 1 base, with 8 bases between the two germline ends. CDR1 and CDR2 (germline): MNHEY, SVGAGI.

The chain couples TRBV7-2 to TRBJ1-4; TRBD1 is a possible D gene (6 bases). The CDR3 has 15 amino acids. Germline loops: CDR1 SGHTA, CDR2 FQGNSA. Trimming took off 5 bases at V and 4 bases at J, with 14 bases between the two ends. CDR3 bases: TGTGCCAGCAGCCCCTTAGGGGGGATTAATGAAAAACTGTTTTTT. Residues: CASSPLGGINEKLFF.

The rearrangement links TRBV6-1 to TRBJ1-2; 7 positions match TRBD1. The germline V gene has CDR1 MNHNS and CDR2 SASEGT. With 5 bases clipped from V and 8 bases from J, the junction kept 11 bases outside the gene matches. The CDR3 runs to 14 residues. CDR3 sequence reads: CASSPDRVAGGYTF. The CDR3, as DNA: TGTGCCAGCAGTCCTGACAGGGTCGCCGGCGGCTACACCTTC.

The rearrangement uses TRBV2 and TRBJ2-3; D gene unclear. V lost 6 bases and J 3 bases, leaving 22 bases between the germline ends. The CDR3 is 17 amino acids. Germline CDR1 SNHLY, CDR2 FYNNEI. CDR3 nucleotide sequence: TGTGCCAGCAGGCACAACGCCGGGCCCTCATCGACAGATACGCAGTATTTT. Its protein is CASRHNAGPSSTDTQYF.

The table lists this clone with a count of one. The chain is built from TRBV6-5 and TRBJ2-1; 12 bases map to TRBD1. The CDR3 covers 15 residues. J lost 5 bases, V lost 6 bases, and 5 bases had no gene match. The germline V gene has CDR1 MNHEY and CDR2 SVGAGI. CDR3 residues: CASRAGTGGHNEQFF. CDR3 nucleotide sequence: TGTGCCAGCAGAGCCGGGACAGGGGGCCACAATGAGCAGTTCTTC.

J is TRBJ1-1 and V is TRBV6-6; D ambiguous. Germline assignment: CDR1 MNHNY and CDR2 SVGAGI (reference sequence). This CDR3 is 12 amino acids long. Trimming cost V 5 bases and J 5 bases, with 9 bases left between them. The CDR3 reads CASSTRETEAFF. CDR3 coding DNA: TGTGCCAGCAGTACGAGGGAGACTGAAGCTTTCTTT.

The V call is TRBV10-3, the J call TRBJ2-7; tentatively, D is TRBD1 (6 bases). The germline V and J ends were trimmed by 2 bases and 5 bases, with 13 bases remaining between them. Per germline, CDR1 ENHRY and CDR2 SYGVKD. CDR3 length equals 14 residues. For the CDR3, the DNA is TGTGCCATCAGTGAGCCAGGGCAGGGGAACGAGCAGTACTTC. Translating gives CAISEPGQGNEQYF.

This chain links TRBV11-2 with TRBJ1-2; D is possibly TRBD1 (5 bases). V dropped 4 bases and J dropped 5 bases, with 17 bases sitting between them. CDR3 length: 15 residues. Germline V gene data show CDR1 as SGHAT and CDR2 as FQNNGV. CDR3 DNA: TGTGCCAGCAGCTCCCGCCAGGGATGGTTGTATGGCTACACCTTC. It translates to CASSSRQGWLYGYTF.

This clone was detected once. The chain couples TRBV19 to TRBJ2-3, with a tentative D call TRBD2 (5 bases). In germline, CDR1 is LNHDA, CDR2 SQIVND (reference sequence). V dropped 8 bases and J dropped 6 bases, with 15 bases sitting between them. CDR3 length equals 13 residues. The CDR3 here is CASRRTSGDTQYF. CDR3 coding DNA: TGTGCCAGTCGCCGGACCTCGGGGGATACGCAGTATTTT.

The chain employs TRBV11-3 and TRBJ2-7; D may be TRBD2 (5 bases). The CDR3 totals 13 residues. V was shortened by 2 bases and J by 6 bases, with 11 bases between the two germline ends. Germline lookup yields CDR1 SGHNT and CDR2 YENEEA. The CDR3 is CASSLSRGLEQYF. DNA of the CDR3: TGTGCCAGCAGCTTATCGCGAGGGCTCGAGCAGTACTTC.